This record covers a single T cell receptor (beta chain). This sample is drawn from a study of blood T cell repertoires in COVID-19. About the research overall: The origin of the acute and convalescent COVID-19 samples was the United States, Italy and Spain.

Authors' processing steps: Quantification of nucleated cells was approximated via reference gene primer amplification. Measured with immunoSEQ multiplex PCR; TCRdb has only the in-frame clones, and not every one. That table is the source of V, J and clone size, and D and trimming were worked out from the DNA. Seen here are 140,000 to 150,000 clones, more than 80% observed once, and the top ten hold approximately 5%. The CDR3 runs 16 residues. The germline V and J ends were trimmed by 3 bases and 0 bases, with 12 bases remaining between them. Germline V gene data show CDR1 as SGHAT and CDR2 as FQDESV (reference sequence).

This clonotype was sampled from a human donor in a cohort sampled during active COVID-19. The V gene is TRBV11-1, the J gene TRBJ1-3; D remains unclear. The sequenced material came from peripheral blood. The CDR3 is CASSFAPVSSGNTIYF. In DNA, the CDR3 is TGTGCCAGCAGCTTCGCCCCTGTGAGCTCTGGAAACACCATATATTTT.